These 18 T cell receptor beta chains were all obtained from the same sample, sequenced in a study of T-cell memory formation after mild COVID-19. TCRdb ran MiXCR on the 5' RACE reads and lists one entry per CDR3 protein. The repertoire holds roughly 310,000 distinct CDR3 sequences, with more than 15% as singletons. The sequenced sample was PBMCs or a T cell subset sorted from them (not recorded which). The origin of the receptors is a man between 18 and 35 years old who had mild COVID-19 (a few samples of this study predate the infection). Cell type and time point are not known.

V usage is TRBV18 and J usage is TRBJ1-1; TRBD1 matches at 9 bases. The germline V gene has CDR1 KGHSH and CDR2 LQKENI. This CDR3 spans 17 amino acids. V shed 3 bases, J shed 5 bases, and the junction held 13 bases outside the gene matches. The chain's CDR3 is CASSPSPFWTGDTEAFF. For the CDR3, the DNA is TGTGCCAGCTCACCGTCACCTTTTTGGACAGGGGATACTGAAGCTTTCTTT.

This clonotype was counted at least ten times. V gene TRBV20-1 combines with J gene TRBJ1-1; D gene unclear. The CDR3 consists of 13 residues. V dropped 4 bases and J dropped 0 bases, with 9 bases sitting between them. The germline V gene encodes CDR1 DFQATT and CDR2 SNEGSKA (reference sequence). As DNA, the CDR3 is TGCAGTGCTACGACAAGGGTGAACACTGAAGCTTTCTTT. Encoded protein: CSATTRVNTEAFF.

This chain joins TRBV7-9 and TRBJ1-2; D remains ambiguous. The CDR3 covers 14 residues. V lost 1 base and J lost 3, with 9 bases in between. In germline, CDR1 is SEHNR, CDR2 FQNEAQ (reference sequence). CDR3 sequence: CASSLDVRDYGYTF. In DNA, the CDR3 is TGTGCCAGCAGCTTAGATGTCCGAGACTATGGCTACACCTTC.

The rearrangement joins TRBV9 to TRBJ2-3; 7 nucleotides agree with TRBD2. The CDR3 loop spans 18 amino acids. J gave up 0 bases and V 3 bases, and 13 bases lay outside the gene matches. Germline V lookup: CDR1 SGDLS, CDR2 YYNGEE. The CDR3 region is CASSGGALGGSSTDTQYF. Written as DNA, the CDR3 is TGTGCCAGCAGCGGAGGGGCGCTCGGGGGGAGTAGCACAGATACGCAGTATTTT.

V and J are TRBV6-5 and TRBJ1-1; a possible D gene is TRBD1 (5 bases). Germline V CDR1 and CDR2: MNHEY, SVGAGI. Trimming pared 6 bases from V and 5 bases from J, leaving 19 bases between. This CDR3 region has 15 residues. The CDR3 reads CASRITGLDWTEAFF. CDR3 nucleotide sequence: TGTGCCAGCAGAATAACAGGTCTGGATTGGACTGAAGCTTTCTTT.

The table lists this clonotype with a few counts. The genes are TRBV10-3 and TRBJ1-1, with unresolved D. Germline V CDR1 and CDR2: ENHRY, SYGVKD. This CDR3 comprises 13 residues. Trimming left V 10 bases short and J 0 bases short, with 12 bases between. CDR3 coding DNA: TGTGCCACCAAGGCCCCTCTGAACACTGAAGCTTTCTTT. The encoded protein is CATKAPLNTEAFF.

The gene calls are TRBV12-3 or TRBV12-4 and TRBJ1-2; 7 nucleotides match TRBD1. V gave up 3 bases and J gave up 8 bases; unmatched junction bases: 6. The CDR3 spans 13 residues. CDR3 residues: CASSLTGNEGYTF. The CDR3, as DNA: TGTGCCAGCAGTTTGACAGGGAATGAGGGCTACACCTTC.

V is TRBV4-2 and J is TRBJ1-5; no firm D call. V was shortened by 0 bases and J by 0 bases, with 6 bases between the two germline ends. Germline lookup yields CDR1 LGHNA and CDR2 YNFKEQ. The CDR3 contains 15 residues. CDR3 amino acids: CASSQDVSSNQPQHF. CDR3 bases: TGTGCCAGCAGCCAAGATGTGAGTAGCAATCAGCCCCAGCATTTT.

This clonotype was counted between two and nine times. The genes are TRBV14 and TRBJ2-3; D possibly uses TRBD1 or TRBD2 (5 bases each). V was clipped by 5 bases and J by 4 bases, with 10 bases between them. Germline-derived CDR1 and CDR2 are SGHDN and FVKESK. The CDR3 has 13 residues. The CDR3 region has the DNA TGTGCCAGCAGCTATTTGGGGGCAGATACGCAGTATTTT. This codes for CASSYLGADTQYF.

This chain uses TRBV5-4 with TRBJ2-2; TRBD2 matches 10 bases. Germline CDR1 and CDR2: SGHNT and YYREEE (reference sequence). CDR3 size: 16 residues. The V gene end was trimmed by 7 bases and the J gene end by 0 bases; junction bases not matched to a gene: 6. The CDR3 protein is CASVYSGGSNTGELFF. The CDR3 nucleotides read TGTGCCAGCGTGTATAGCGGGGGGTCGAACACCGGGGAGCTGTTTTTT.

The V gene is TRBV4-2, the J gene TRBJ2-2; D assignment may be TRBD1 or TRBD2 (5 bases each). V gave up 4 bases and J gave up 8 bases, with 14 bases separating them. The germline V gene has CDR1 LGHNA and CDR2 YNFKEQ. CDR3 length: 14 residues. The CDR3 reads CASSPRDPAGELFF. CDR3 nucleotides: TGTGCCAGCAGCCCCCGGGACCCCGCGGGGGAGCTGTTTTTT.

This clonotype has a handful of counts. This chain uses TRBV10-2 with TRBJ1-2; D gene unclear. The CDR3 length is 15 residues. Trimming left V 2 bases short and J 8 bases short, with 18 bases between. CDR1 and CDR2 (germline): WSHSY, SAAADI. The CDR3 protein is CASSERSSVAGGYTF. CDR3 sequence (DNA): TGCGCCAGCAGTGAGCGGTCCTCGGTAGCGGGAGGCTACACCTTC.

The chain joins TRBV6-5 to TRBJ2-6, with D perhaps given as TRBD1 or TRBD2 (5 bases each). The V and J ends lost 4 bases and 2 bases respectively, with 18 bases between them. CDR3 length: 18 amino acids. The germline V gene has CDR1 MNHEY and CDR2 SVGAGI. The CDR3 nucleotides are TGTGCCAGCAGTTCCCGACGGAGGACAAGGGCTGGGGCCAACGTCCTGACTTTC. It yields the protein CASSSRRRTRAGANVLTF.

This chain connects TRBV5-4 to TRBJ2-2, with 8 positions matching TRBD1. Trimming took 4 bases from V and 1 from J; bases not matched to a gene: 6. Germline lookup yields CDR1 SGHNT and CDR2 YYREEE (reference sequence). The CDR3 has 16 amino acids. The DNA for the CDR3 is TGTGCCAGCAGCCGTGGCGGGACAGGGAACACCGGGGAGCTGTTTTTT. Its translation: CASSRGGTGNTGELFF.

V is TRBV12-3 or TRBV12-4 and J is TRBJ1-2; TRBD1 matches at 7 bases. This CDR3 region has 18 residues. The trim removed 8 bases at V and 3 bases at J, leaving 21 bases unmatched. The CDR3 spells CASGRDWPVRGKDYGYTF. The DNA of the CDR3 is TGTGCCAGCGGTCGGGATTGGCCAGTCAGGGGGAAGGACTATGGCTACACCTTC.

The table lists this clonotype with a few counts. The chain uses TRBV12-5 and TRBJ2-5; D is unresolved. Trimming took 3 bases from V and 5 from J, leaving 7 bases between them. CDR3 length: 12 amino acids. Per germline, CDR1 LGHNT and CDR2 FRNRAP. Written as DNA, the CDR3 is TGTGCTAGTGGTTTCGCGGCGGAGACCCAGTACTTC. It codes for CASGFAAETQYF.

The J gene is TRBJ1-5, the V gene TRBV11-2, with 7 bases fitting TRBD1. The length of the CDR3 is 13 residues. The V gene end was trimmed by 8 bases and the J gene end by 3 bases; junction bases not matched to a gene: 4. The germline V gene encodes CDR1 SGHAT and CDR2 FQNNGV. In nucleotides, the CDR3 is TGTGCCAGCCAGGGGGGCCTCAATCAGCCCCAGCATTTT. Its protein product is CASQGGLNQPQHF.

This clonotype showed up many times. The chain combines TRBV4-3 with TRBJ2-6; tentatively, D is TRBD1 or TRBD2 (5 bases each). CDR3 length: 18 residues. V lost 0 bases and J 0 bases, leaving 12 bases between the germline ends. Germline V gene sequence: CDR1 LGHNA, CDR2 YSLEER. CDR3 region: CASSQDQKGPSGANVLTF. The CDR3 coding sequence is TGCGCCAGCAGCCAAGATCAGAAGGGACCCTCTGGGGCCAACGTCCTGACTTTC.